Each of the 15 T cell receptor beta chains below was sequenced from the same sample in a study of T cells expressing NK-cell markers. Each CDR3 protein gets one entry in TCRdb, which reprocessed the 5' RACE reads and gives no DNA. The data show about 170,000 distinct CDR3 sequences, and the top ten clones hold 20% to 25%. Sample: blood T cells: a sorted CD56 or NKG2C T cell subset, CD4+ or CD8+ T cells, or bulk PBMC T cells (not recorded which). The receptors stem from a man aged 18-75 years in good health.

V usage is TRBV5-1 and J usage is TRBJ1-1. The CDR3 runs to 13 residues. CDR1 and CDR2 from the germline V gene are SGHRS and YFSETQ. This CDR3 is CASSLTVNTEAFF.

The chain uses TRBV12-3 or TRBV12-4 and TRBJ2-1; TCRdb lists TRBD1, though no DNA is available to test this call. CDR3 size: 12 residues. CDR3 region: CASREGAGKQFF.

This rearrangement joins TRBV19 to TRBJ1-1. This CDR3 has 14 residues. Germline-derived CDR1 and CDR2 are LNHDA and SQIVND (reference sequence). The CDR3 region is CASSSGGENTEAFF.

The chain joins TRBV2 to TRBJ1-5. The CDR3 loop spans 14 amino acids. CDR1 is SNHLY, CDR2 FYNNEI, per germline. CDR3 amino acids: CASRVGGTNQPQHF.

The chain couples TRBV12-3 or TRBV12-4 to TRBJ1-1. The CDR3 sequence is 13 residues long. CDR3 in amino acids: CASSTAGTTEAFF.

This chain connects TRBV5-4 to TRBJ2-7; the D gene TCRdb calls, TRBD2, cannot be checked with no DNA. The CDR3 spans 17 residues. Germline assignment: CDR1 SGHNT and CDR2 YYREEE (reference sequence). CDR3: CASSTTSGLPNSYEQYF.

The chain employs TRBV7-6 and TRBJ2-3; the TCRdb D gene call, TRBD2, has no DNA to confirm it. The V gene's germline CDR1 is SGHVS and CDR2 FNYEAQ. This CDR3 contains 18 residues. The CDR3 sequence is CASSFFRAAGGATDTQYF.

The V call is TRBV29-1, the J call TRBJ1-1. Germline V gene data show CDR1 as SQVTM and CDR2 as ANQGSEA. CDR3 length: 13 residues. This CDR3 reads CSVEIWQTAEAFF.

The gene calls are TRBV25-1 and TRBJ1-4; TCRdb picks TRBD1, but there is no DNA to check that call. From germline, CDR1 is MGHDK and CDR2 SYGVNS. The CDR3 spans 13 residues. CDR3 loop: CASSPLGGEKLFF.

The chain uses TRBV7-8 and TRBJ2-2; TCRdb returns TRBD1, unconfirmable since there is no DNA. From germline, CDR1 is SGHVS and CDR2 FQNEAQ. The CDR3 length is 14 residues. This chain's CDR3 is CASSAGTGTGELFF. Drawing the rest from reference TRBV7-8 and TRBJ2-2, the complete variable domain is GAGVSQSPRYKVAKRGQDVALRCDPISGHVSLFWYQQALGQGPEFLTYFQNEAQLDKSGLPSDRFFAERPEGSVSTLKIQRTQQEDSAVYLCASSAGTGTGELFFGEGSRLTVL.

The V gene is TRBV2, the J gene TRBJ1-5; TCRdb's D call of TRBD1 is untestable without DNA. CDR1 is SNHLY, CDR2 FYNNEI, per germline. The CDR3 runs to 15 residues. CDR3 loop: CASRQGAGGNQPQHF.

This chain joins TRBV7-2 and TRBJ2-2; TCRdb names TRBD2, which stays unverified in the absence of DNA. The CDR3 sequence is 16 residues long. Germline values: CDR1 SGHTA, CDR2 FQGNSA. The CDR3 here is CASSPSSGEVGGELFF.

CDR3 region: CASSFFWRGESYGYTF. The chain uses TRBV12-3 or TRBV12-4 and TRBJ1-2; TCRdb names TRBD1, which stays unverified in the absence of DNA. The CDR3 has 16 amino acids.

The gene calls are TRBV9 and TRBJ2-1; the TRBD1 assignment by TCRdb is unverifiable without DNA. Germline CDR1 reads SGDLS; CDR2 reads YYNGEE. This CDR3 spans 17 amino acids. The CDR3 protein is CASTWGSGGLSYNEQFF.

The V gene is TRBV3-1, the J gene TRBJ1-5. Germline V CDR1 and CDR2: LGHDT, YNNKEL (reference sequence). The CDR3 runs 12 residues. CDR3 loop: CASGGFNQPQHF.